This T cell receptor beta chain was found in a study of blood T cells in healthy people across ages. General study findings and limits: Researchers deemed the diversity estimates from one million T cells underestimates.

Details on this clonotype: The antigen is not known.

Healthy Russian Caucasian donors spanned ages roughly 6 to 90 years. Sample-barcoded 5' priming and a J-beta primer mix drove a second PCR of roughly 6 to 12 cycles. Each of the cDNA molecules was tagged by a template-switch adaptor with 12 random nucleotides. TCRdb itself ran the 5' RACE reads through MiXCR, one entry per CDR3 protein. This table has around 1.7 million distinct CDR3 sequences, about 30% appearing once. Germline CDR1 DFQATT, CDR2 SNEGSKA (reference sequence). CDR3 size: 14 residues. J gave up 3 bases and V 6 bases, and 8 bases lay outside the gene matches. The specimen sequenced was blood. The TCR comes from a woman in her twenties or thirties in good health. The J gene is TRBJ2-5, the V gene TRBV20-1, with 9 bases aligning to TRBD1. CDR3 nucleotides: TGCAGTGCCAACTGGGACAGGGTGGAAGAGACCCAGTACTTC. Translating gives CSANWDRVEETQYF.